This T cell receptor beta chain originates from a study of T cells in localized non-small cell lung cancer. Measured with immunoSEQ multiplex PCR; TCRdb has only the in-frame clones, and not every one. The sample comprises tens of thousands of clones, around 83% of which are singletons, and almost 8% rests with the top ten. The germline V gene encodes CDR1 MDHEN and CDR2 SYDVKM. The CDR3 sequence is 15 residues long. Concerning this clone itself: Its specificity is unknown. A read error may produce the germline difference seen at one junction end.

Study conclusions and caveats: Exceeding tumor, uninvolved adjacent lung had the highest T cell clonality. Adjacent lung had a median about 60 of the 100 largest tumor clones. Those with higher blood T cell density had longer overall survival.

The sample consisted of PBMCs, taken before any cancer treatment. This TCR was recovered from a man aged 35 to 70 with stage II lung adenocarcinoma. The chain recombines TRBV28 with TRBJ1-4; TRBD1 is a possible D gene (5 bases). The CDR3, as DNA: TGTGCCAGCTGTCGACCAGACAGATCTAATGACAAACTGTTTTTT. It yields the protein CASCRPDRSNDKLFF.